This T cell receptor (beta chain) was recovered during a study of blood T cell repertoires in COVID-19 (TCRdb year 2020). With regard to the full study: Samples covering the acute and convalescent phases of COVID-19 were provided by collaborators in the United States, Italy and Spain. Where available, HLA class I and class II types were obtained from metadata supplied by the sample provider rather than from assay-based typing. The samples were drawn from the first 160 participants of the ongoing ImmuneRACE study and from more than 1,000 subjects provided by 6 global collaborators. Deeply sampled blood TCRbeta repertoires from subjects exposed to, actively infected with, or recovered from COVID-19 were included in the dataset. The repertoires were released in a freely available public database intended as a resource for research on the immune response to SARS-CoV-2. The prospective study material was composed of cDNA or gDNA derived from T cells, B-cell-depleted T cells, or PBMCs. A de-identified subject ID, COVID-19 status, age in years and sex were almost always included in the sample metadata. Beyond this particular receptor, the publication reports: The amount of clinical and demographic metadata varied by source and participant and was provided uncurated.

The collaborating institutions used their own protocols to collect whole blood in K2EDTA tubes. For TCRbeta analysis, collaborator samples were shipped as frozen whole blood, as isolated PBMCs, or as DNA extracted from either sample type. TCRbeta CDR3 regions were amplified from genomic DNA using the immunoSEQ Assay, a bias-controlled multiplex PCR. The published analysis was carried out like this. Nucleated cell counts per sample were estimated from amplification of reference gene primers within the assay. To quantify the absolute abundance of each unique TCRbeta CDR3 rearrangement, sequence reads were collapsed and filtered. For each sample, productive Simpson clonality was calculated as the square root of Simpson's diversity index across productive rearrangements. This immuneACCESS table, as held by TCRdb, lists in-frame sequences with V and J called but not all clones. Of the missing ones, under half trace to an unresolved V gene in checked studies; the others have no known cause. The DNA gave D and trimming, while V, J and clone size come from that table. The sample table shows some 220,000 clones, and around four fifths are seen once. Around 6.4% of the sample is in the top ten clones.

Via the germline V gene (reference sequence), CDR1 is SSHAT and CDR2 FNYEAQ. From its cysteine to its phenylalanine, the CDR3 spans 12 amino acids. The kept DNA is CDR3 alone, 36 bases in frame from the first base. As to this clone: This receptor's antigen is unknown. Compared with germline, one end of the junction differs, possibly owing to a read error.

The sequenced sample was peripheral blood. This sequence uses TRBV7-7 and TRBJ1-5, with TRBD1 perhaps the D gene, on 6 matching bases. The receptor was derived from a woman aged 55-69 years with active or convalescent COVID-19. The CDR3 reads as follows: CASSLGTWAQHF. At the DNA level, the sequence is TGTGCTAGCAGCTTAGGGACATGGGCCCAGCATTTT.